The 5 T cell receptor beta chains given below trace back to one sample, sequenced in a study of T cells in Graves' hyperthyroidism and ophthalmopathy. It was RNA transcripts that yielded the amplified TCR beta CDR3 regions. HTBI primers drove first-round RT-PCR of the TCR CDR3. TCRdb re-derived calls from the multiplex PCR reads in MiXCR, one entry per CDR3 protein. Counted here are under 350,000 distinct CDR3 sequences, 21% occurring once; the ten biggest clones make up about 50%. The sample comprised blood. These receptors originate from a woman between 45 and 60 years old with Graves' hyperthyroidism.

The CDR3 loop is CASSLAGWQDTEAFF. In DNA, the CDR3 is TGTGCCAGCAGCTTGGCAGGCTGGCAGGACACTGAAGCTTTCTTT. This chain uses TRBV5-6 with TRBJ1-1, with no clear D. Germline V gene data show CDR1 as SGHDT and CDR2 as YYEEEE. V lost 0 bases and J 3 bases, leaving 12 bases between the germline ends. This CDR3 has 15 amino acids.

This clonotype was recorded many times. V usage is TRBV20-1 and J usage is TRBJ2-3; 7 bases map to TRBD2. Germline V gene lookup returns CDR1 DFQATT and CDR2 SNEGSKA (reference sequence). The length of the CDR3 is 10 residues. The J segment lost 8 bases and the V segment lost 5 bases, leaving 1 base of the junction unmatched. The CDR3 sequence is CSAQRGTQYF. CDR3 nucleotides: TGCAGTGCTCAGCGGGGTACGCAGTATTTT.

This clonotype has ten or more counts. The rearrangement uses TRBV28 and TRBJ1-2; possible D gene TRBD1, 5 bases. CDR3 length equals 13 residues. The germline V and J ends were trimmed by 5 bases and 3 bases, with 10 bases remaining between them. Germline V gene lookup returns CDR1 MDHEN and CDR2 SYDVKM. This CDR3 reads CASSTGTDYGYTF. CDR3 DNA: TGTGCCAGCAGTACGGGGACGGACTATGGCTACACCTTC.

The rearrangement links TRBV20-1 to TRBJ1-5; 8 positions agree with TRBD1. The CDR3 has 12 amino acids. CDR1 and CDR2 from the germline V gene are DFQATT and SNEGSKA (reference sequence). The CDR3 DNA reads as TGCAGCATGACAGGGGAAGTGCAGCCCCAGCATTTT. Translated: CSMTGEVQPQHF.

There are many counts of this clonotype. The V and J genes are TRBV12-3 or TRBV12-4 and TRBJ1-2, with 8 bases matching TRBD1. This CDR3 is 16 amino acids long. The V gene end was trimmed by 6 bases and the J gene end by 4 bases; junction bases not matched to a gene: 13. As DNA, the CDR3 is TGTGCCAGCAGCCCGGACAGGGTTCGACCGGGCTATGGCTACACCTTC. Its protein is CASSPDRVRPGYGYTF.